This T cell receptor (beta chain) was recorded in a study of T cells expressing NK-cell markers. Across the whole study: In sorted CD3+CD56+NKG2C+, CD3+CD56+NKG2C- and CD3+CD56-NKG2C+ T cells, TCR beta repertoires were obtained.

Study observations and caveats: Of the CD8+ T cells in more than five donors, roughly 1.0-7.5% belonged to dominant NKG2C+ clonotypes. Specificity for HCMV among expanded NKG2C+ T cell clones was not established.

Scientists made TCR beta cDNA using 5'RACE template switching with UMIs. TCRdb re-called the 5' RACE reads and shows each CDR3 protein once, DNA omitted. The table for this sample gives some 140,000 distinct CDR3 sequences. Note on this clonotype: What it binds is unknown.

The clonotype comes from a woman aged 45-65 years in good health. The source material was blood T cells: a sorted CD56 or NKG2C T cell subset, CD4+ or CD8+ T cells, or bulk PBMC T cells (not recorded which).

CDR3 residues: CATRGQGMDTQYF. The chain has TRBV24-1 and TRBJ2-3; the D gene TCRdb calls, TRBD1, cannot be checked with no DNA. Germline assignment: CDR1 KGHDR and CDR2 SFDVKD. This CDR3 region has 13 residues.